The source of this T cell receptor (beta chain) is a study of identical twins. Study-wide results and caveats: Invariant MAIT and iNKT cells are populations that could partly confound zero-insertion analyses. Fewer insertions marked abundant cord blood beta clonotypes; young adult naive trended weakly, memory not at all.

Germline lookup yields CDR1 MNHEY and CDR2 SMNVEV (reference sequence). The CDR3 covers 13 residues. V was cut by 3 bases and J by 10 bases, with 13 bases left in between. With regard to this clonotype: What it binds is not known.

Template switching created a universal primer site, and the cDNA included unique molecular identifiers. TCRdb fed the 5' RACE reads into MiXCR, producing one record per CDR3 protein. The sample has about 530,000 distinct CDR3 sequences, around 22% seen once. The same data also contributed to another study, on yellow fever vaccine responses in identical twins.

Sample: CD4+ T cells sorted from blood. The chain uses TRBV27 and TRBJ2-1; the D gene is possibly TRBD1 (6 bases). The clonotype originates from a woman in her late teens or twenties in good health. The CDR3 DNA reads as TGTGCCAGCAGTTTCTTTCCCGACAGGGAGCAGTTCTTC. It yields the protein CASSFFPDREQFF.